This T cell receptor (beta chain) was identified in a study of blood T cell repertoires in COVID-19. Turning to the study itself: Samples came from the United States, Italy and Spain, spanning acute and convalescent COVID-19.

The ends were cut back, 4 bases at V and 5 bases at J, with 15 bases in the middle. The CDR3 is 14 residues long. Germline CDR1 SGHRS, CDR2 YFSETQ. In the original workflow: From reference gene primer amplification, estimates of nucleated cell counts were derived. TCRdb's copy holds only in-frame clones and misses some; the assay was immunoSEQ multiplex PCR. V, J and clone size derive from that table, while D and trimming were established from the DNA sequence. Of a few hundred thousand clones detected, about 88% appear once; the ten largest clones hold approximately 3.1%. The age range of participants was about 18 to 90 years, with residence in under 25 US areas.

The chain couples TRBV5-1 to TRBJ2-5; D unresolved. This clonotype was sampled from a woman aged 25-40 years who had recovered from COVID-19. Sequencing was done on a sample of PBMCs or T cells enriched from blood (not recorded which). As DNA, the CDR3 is TGCGCCAGCAGCAAATCGGAGAGATGGGAGACCCAGTACTTC. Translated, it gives CASSKSERWETQYF.